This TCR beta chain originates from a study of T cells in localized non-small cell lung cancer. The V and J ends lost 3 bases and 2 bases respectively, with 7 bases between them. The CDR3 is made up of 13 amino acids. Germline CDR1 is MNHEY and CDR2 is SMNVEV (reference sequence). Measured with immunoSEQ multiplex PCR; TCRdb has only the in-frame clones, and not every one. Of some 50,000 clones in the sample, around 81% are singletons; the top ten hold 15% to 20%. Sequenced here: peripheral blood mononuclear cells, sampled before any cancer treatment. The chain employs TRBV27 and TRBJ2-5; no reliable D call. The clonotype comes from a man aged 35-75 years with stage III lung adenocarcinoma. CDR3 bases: TGTGCCAGCAGTTTGGCCCTTCAAGAGACCCAGTACTTC. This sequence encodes CASSLALQETQYF.